Included here is one T cell receptor beta chain sequence, with context. Its antigen is not identified. These data belong to a study of pediatric ulcerative colitis. Overall study context: Seven or eight patients showed pancolitis and two showed left-sided colitis.

Rectal tissue came from one to two pinch biopsies taken at colonoscopy. The assay was run at survey level. TCRdb keeps only in-frame clones here, not all; method: immunoSEQ multiplex PCR. The table lists tens of thousands of clones, 81% of them singletons. Study conclusions and caveats: Acute severe colitis showed lower rectal diversity from clonal expansions.

CDR3 length: 15 amino acids. With 0 bases removed from V and 8 bases from J, the gap between germline ends came to 16 bases. Germline V CDR1 and CDR2: MNHEY, SMNVEV (reference sequence). V gene TRBV27 combines with J gene TRBJ1-2, with D maybe TRBD1 (6 bases). This receptor was identified in a boy between 10 and 17 years old with mild ulcerative colitis. Sample: gut tissue. CDR3 bases: TGTGCCAGCAGTTTATCCGGCAGGGGCTCCTTAGGCTACACCTTC. It is translated as CASSLSGRGSLGYTF.